Here is one T cell receptor (beta chain) with its context. Its target is unknown. The record originates from a study of vaccination effects on CD4 cells after COVID-19. In the study overall: BNT162b2 vaccine or mRNA-1273 vaccine was given to participants in two doses. Findings and limits, study-wide: Late in the post-vaccination period, infection-induced and vaccine-induced clones underwent marked clonal contraction. Just 1 of 255 vaccine-induced clones in healthy recipients was cross-reactive.

CDR1 and CDR2 (germline): SNHLY, FYNNEI. V was clipped by 2 bases and J by 4 bases, with 4 bases between them. The CDR3 contains 12 residues. Expansion of antigen-specific CD4+ T cells with viral peptide pools was carried out by the ViraFEST assay before sequencing. Culture lasted about 11 days before CD4+ T cell isolation. Absence of prior SARS-CoV-2 infection characterized the vaccine recipients, who showed negative nucleocapsid antibodies. Days 3 and 7 were when half the medium was replaced with IL-2 medium. The assay was immunoSEQ multiplex PCR, and TCRdb's table has in-frame clones only and misses some. The data show approximately 76,000 clones, more than 60% seen once.

The receptor comes from a human donor who received a COVID-19 vaccine. V usage is TRBV2 and J usage is TRBJ2-3; D is uncertain. The sample consisted of CD4+ T cells from PBMCs cultured with SARS-CoV-2 spike peptides, taken before COVID-19 vaccination. DNA of the CDR3: TGTGCCAGCAGTGAATATGCAGATACGCAGTATTTT. As protein: CASSEYADTQYF.